Presented here are 27 T cell receptor beta chains from one specimen sequenced in a study of blood T cell repertoires in COVID-19 (TCRdb year 2020). Libraries came from the immunoSEQ multiplex PCR assay. Not all clones reach the TCRdb copy of this immuneACCESS table, which keeps in-frame sequences only. Checked studies attribute under half of the gap to unresolved V genes and leave the rest unexplained. This sample comprises 120,000 to 150,000 clones, over 75% of them detected only once. Approximately 8% of the sample rests with the top ten. The sample was peripheral blood. The receptor set was obtained from a woman in her sixties or seventies with COVID-19, enrolled during active disease.

This clone was counted between two and nine times. The chain has TRBV19 and TRBJ2-1, with TRBD2 matching 14 bases. Germline assignment: CDR1 LNHDA and CDR2 SQIVND (reference sequence). Germline trimming cut 5 bases from V and 8 bases from J; bases unmatched to any gene: 11. There are 17 residues in the CDR3. This chain's CDR3 is CASSPLGTSGGRDEQFF. DNA for the CDR3: TGTGCCAGTAGTCCTCTTGGGACTAGCGGGGGACGGGATGAGCAGTTCTTC.

This chain uses TRBV7-3 with TRBJ1-1, with D perhaps matching TRBD1 (6 bases). The ends were cut back, 3 bases at V and 1 base at J, with 12 bases in the middle. CDR1 and CDR2 (germline): SGHTA, FQGTGA. This CDR3 is 15 amino acids long. CDR3 nucleotides: TGTGCCAGCAGCTTTAGTCCACAGGGGAACACTGAAGCTTTCTTT. Its protein is CASSFSPQGNTEAFF. The full variable domain, in which reference TRBV7-3 and TRBJ1-1 provide the parts outside the CDR3, is GAGVSQTPSNKVTEKGKYVELRCDPISGHTALYWYRQSLGQGPEFLIYFQGTGAADDSGLPNDRFFAVRPEGSVSTLKIQRTERGDSAVYLCASSFSPQGNTEAFFGQGTRLTVV.

As to this clone: The identical CDR3 is also encoded by other nucleotide sequences in the sample. The rearrangement joins TRBV7-9 to TRBJ1-1; D is possibly TRBD1 (6 bases). V shed 1 base and J shed 4 bases, with 10 bases lying between them. The CDR3 length is 14 residues. Germline CDR1 reads SEHNR; CDR2 reads FQNEAQ (reference sequence). The CDR3 protein is CASSLDRGSTEAFF. CDR3 bases: TGTGCCAGCAGCTTAGATAGGGGGAGCACTGAAGCTTTCTTT.

The chain uses TRBV24-1 and TRBJ2-7; the match to TRBD1 covers 11 bases. The CDR3 length is 15 residues. V lost 3 bases and J lost 5; bases outside the gene matches: 5. Germline V gives CDR1 KGHDR, CDR2 SFDVKD. The DNA of the CDR3 is TGTGCCACCAGTGATACCGGACAGGGGGCTCACGAGCAGTACTTC. Its protein product is CATSDTGQGAHEQYF.

This chain connects TRBV5-1 to TRBJ2-7; 8 nucleotides agree with TRBD2. Trimming at V came to 3 bases and at J to 3 bases, leaving 20 bases not matched to a gene. The CDR3 extends over 19 amino acids. Germline V gene lookup returns CDR1 SGHRS and CDR2 YFSETQ. CDR3 DNA: TGCGCCAGCAGCTACCCTCGTGTGGCGGGGGGTTCCGATTACTACGAGCAGTACTTC. Residues: CASSYPRVAGGSDYYEQYF.

The rearrangement joins TRBV6-6 to TRBJ2-1; D possibly corresponds to TRBD2 (5 bases). Germline assignment: CDR1 MNHNY and CDR2 SVGAGI (reference sequence). Trimming pared 6 bases from V and 6 bases from J, leaving 15 bases between. The CDR3 runs 14 residues. The CDR3 sequence is CASRPLASSNEQFF. As DNA, the CDR3 is TGTGCCAGCAGGCCCCTAGCCTCAAGCAATGAGCAGTTCTTC.

This sequence joins TRBV19 and TRBJ1-1, with TRBD1 as a possible D gene (5 bases). This CDR3 region has 13 residues. Trimming shortened V by 3 bases and J by 4 bases, and 9 bases separated the two germline ends. The germline CDR1 and CDR2 sequences are LNHDA and SQIVND (reference sequence). The CDR3 region has the DNA TGTGCCAGTAGTATGGAAGGGGTCACTGAAGCTTTCTTT. Its translation is CASSMEGVTEAFF.

The gene calls are TRBV5-1 and TRBJ2-4; 14 bases are shared with TRBD2. This CDR3 contains 16 residues. Germline lookup yields CDR1 SGHRS and CDR2 YFSETQ. V lost 2 bases to trimming and J lost 5 bases; unmatched junction nucleotides: 3. CDR3 in DNA: TGCGCCAGCAGCTTTCCGGGACTAGCGGGAGAAAACATTCAGTACTTC. It translates to CASSFPGLAGENIQYF.

The gene calls are TRBV7-9 and TRBJ1-2; D might be TRBD1 (5 bases). The CDR3 is 15 amino acids. Trimming removed 1 base at V and 4 bases at J, with 13 bases between. The germline CDR1 and CDR2 sequences are SEHNR and FQNEAQ (reference sequence). The CDR3 is CASSLEQEYLYGYTF. Here the CDR3 DNA reads TGTGCCAGCAGCTTAGAACAGGAATACCTCTATGGCTACACCTTC.

The rearrangement uses TRBV27 and TRBJ2-7, with D maybe TRBD2 (7 bases). Germline V lookup: CDR1 MNHEY, CDR2 SMNVEV (reference sequence). The germline V and J ends were trimmed by 3 bases and 0 bases, with 15 bases remaining between them. The CDR3 loop spans 16 amino acids. The CDR3 region is CASSFSGGQGSYEQYF. For the CDR3, the DNA is TGTGCCAGCAGTTTCTCCGGGGGGCAAGGCTCCTACGAGCAGTACTTC.

The genes are TRBV3-1 (or the pseudogene TRBV3-2) and TRBJ2-5, with D perhaps matching TRBD1 (6 bases). V lost 2 bases, J lost 7 bases, and 11 bases lay in between. Germline V lookup: CDR1 LGHDT, CDR2 YNNKEL (reference sequence). The CDR3 contains 13 residues. The CDR3 nucleotides read TGTGCCAGCAGCCAAAGGACAGATGGGACCCAGTACTTC. It encodes CASSQRTDGTQYF.

The V gene is TRBV10-3, the J gene TRBJ2-3; TRBD1 matches at 7 bases. This CDR3 is 15 amino acids long. V lost 4 bases, J lost 4 bases, and 8 bases stayed unmatched. Per the germline V gene, CDR1 is ENHRY and CDR2 is SYGVKD. The CDR3 nucleotides are TGTGCCATCAGTGGGGCCCGACAGGGTTCAGATACGCAGTATTTT. Translated: CAISGARQGSDTQYF.

This chain uses TRBV10-3 with TRBJ2-7, with D perhaps matching TRBD1 (6 bases). V lost 0 bases and J lost 1, with 13 bases in between. CDR1 is ENHRY, CDR2 SYGVKD, per germline. The CDR3 has 16 amino acids. The CDR3 bases are TGTGCCATCAGTGAGTCGGGGGCAAGCTTTTCCTACGAGCAGTACTTC. Translating it yields CAISESGASFSYEQYF.

The CDR3 sequence is CASSPPTGDYGYTF. DNA for the CDR3: TGTGCCAGCTCACCACCGACGGGAGACTATGGCTACACCTTC. The chain employs TRBV18 and TRBJ1-2; no definite D call. The V gene lost 0 bases and the J gene lost 3 bases, with 8 bases spanning the gap. Germline CDR1 KGHSH, CDR2 LQKENI. The CDR3 contains 14 residues.

The genes are TRBV30 and TRBJ2-7, with D perhaps matching TRBD2 (5 bases). Germline V CDR1 and CDR2: GTSNPN, SVGIG (reference sequence). This CDR3 is 17 amino acids long. Trimming left V 0 bases short and J 4 bases short, with 22 bases between. In DNA, the CDR3 is TGTGCCTGGAGTGTAGAGGTTTCGCCGGGATATGCTTACGAGCAGTACTTC. This gives the protein CAWSVEVSPGYAYEQYF.

J is TRBJ2-3 and V is TRBV7-3; 8 bases fit TRBD1. The CDR3 spans 16 residues. Germline V gene lookup returns CDR1 SGHTA and CDR2 FQGTGA. V dropped 0 bases and J dropped 2; count of bases not matched to a gene: 4. The CDR3 nucleotides are TGTGCCAGCAGCTTAACGTTGGACAGGGTCACAGATACGCAGTATTTT. Translating gives CASSLTLDRVTDTQYF. The full variable domain, in which reference TRBV7-3 and TRBJ2-3 provide the parts outside the CDR3, is GAGVSQTPSNKVTEKGKYVELRCDPISGHTALYWYRQSLGQGPEFLIYFQGTGAADDSGLPNDRFFAVRPEGSVSTLKIQRTERGDSAVYLCASSLTLDRVTDTQYFGPGTRLTVL.

The rearrangement joins TRBV7-6 to TRBJ1-1; TRBD1 is a possible D gene (5 bases). The V end lost 3 bases, the J end lost 5 bases, and 13 bases lay between the germline ends. Germline CDR1 and CDR2: SGHVS and FNYEAQ. The CDR3 is made up of 14 amino acids. The DNA of the CDR3 is TGTGCCAGCAGCTTCGGGACTGAAGGAACTGAAGCTTTCTTT. This codes for CASSFGTEGTEAFF.

The chain recombines TRBV7-2 with TRBJ1-2; 11 bases are shared with TRBD1. Germline V gene sequence: CDR1 SGHTA, CDR2 FQGNSA. V lost 4 bases, J lost 5 bases, and 6 bases stayed unmatched. CDR3 length: 15 residues. The CDR3 coding sequence is TGTGCCAGCAGCTACACGGGACAGGGGGGTTATGGCTACACCTTC. Translated: CASSYTGQGGYGYTF.

V gene TRBV29-1 combines with J gene TRBJ1-1, with 7 bases aligning to TRBD1. V lost 7 bases, J lost 1 base, and 6 bases stayed unmatched. The germline V gene encodes CDR1 SQVTM and CDR2 ANQGSEA. The CDR3 runs 13 residues. Here the CDR3 reads CSGQRQGNTEAFF. The DNA of the CDR3 is TGCAGCGGACAGCGACAGGGGAACACTGAAGCTTTCTTT.

The chain couples TRBV5-1 to TRBJ1-2; D unresolved. Per the germline V gene, CDR1 is SGHRS and CDR2 is YFSETQ. This CDR3 contains 13 residues. V was pared by 0 bases and J by 4 bases, with 7 bases between. This chain's CDR3 is CASSLDRAYGYTF. For the CDR3, the DNA is TGCGCCAGCAGCTTGGACAGAGCCTATGGCTACACCTTC.

V and J are TRBV30 and TRBJ1-2; 8 bases line up with TRBD1. CDR3 length: 13 residues. With V trimmed by 2 bases and J by 7 bases, 6 bases remained unmatched. Germline V lookup: CDR1 GTSNPN, CDR2 SVGIG (reference sequence). CDR3 DNA: TGTGCCTGGAGTCCAGGGGGCCTACTTGGCTACACCTTC. The encoded protein is CAWSPGGLLGYTF.

Comment on this clone: At one of its ends the junction is not consistent with the germline gene, which may arise from a read error. In DNA form, the CDR3 reads TGTGCCAGCTCCCCACCGTTCAGGGGCCCGCAGTACTTC. Amino acids: CASSPPFRGPQYF. The chain has TRBV18 and TRBJ2-7; D may be TRBD1 (6 bases). CDR3 size: 13 residues. Per germline, CDR1 KGHSH and CDR2 LQKENI.

The chain couples TRBV29-1 to TRBJ1-2, with D tentatively TRBD1 (5 bases). The CDR3 sequence is 14 residues long. V was trimmed by 7 bases and J by 4 bases, leaving 19 bases between them. Germline CDR1 SQVTM, CDR2 ANQGSEA. CDR3 in DNA: TGCAGCGCCCGGGGGGGGGAGCGAAGCTATGGCTACACCTTC. The encoded protein is CSARGGERSYGYTF. Using reference TRBV29-1 and TRBJ1-2 for the parts outside the CDR3, the full variable domain is SAVISQKPSRDICQRGTSLTIQCQVDSQVTMMFWYRQQPGQSLTLIATANQGSEATYESGFVIDKFPISRPNLTFSTLTVSNMSPEDSSIYLCSARGGERSYGYTFGSGTRLTVV.

This clone was observed once. The V and J genes are TRBV11-2 and TRBJ1-5; D is unresolved. CDR3 length: 15 residues. Germline lookup yields CDR1 SGHAT and CDR2 FQNNGV. The V end was cut by 5 bases, the J end by 0 bases, with 11 bases between. In DNA, the CDR3 is TGTGCCAGCAGCCCGCTGTCGGGTAGCAATCAGCCCCAGCATTTT. It translates to CASSPLSGSNQPQHF.

CDR3 residues: CASSQGTWGTGLDIQYF. The CDR3 coding sequence is TGTGCCAGCAGCCAAGGGACGTGGGGGACAGGGCTGGACATTCAGTACTTC. This chain connects TRBV4-2 to TRBJ2-4, with TRBD1 identical over 9 bases. The CDR3 extends over 17 amino acids. V gave up 1 base and J gave up 8 bases; unmatched junction bases: 12. CDR1 LGHNA and CDR2 YNFKEQ come from the germline V gene.

In this sample, this clone turned up once. The chain has TRBV12-5 and TRBJ1-6; D is perhaps TRBD1 (5 bases). The germline V gene encodes CDR1 LGHNT and CDR2 FRNRAP. The CDR3 covers 14 residues. Trimming took off 5 bases at V and 8 bases at J, with 13 bases between the two ends. CDR3 sequence reads: CASGVRDLHSPLHF. The CDR3 DNA is TGTGCTAGTGGTGTCAGGGATTTGCATTCACCCCTCCACTTT.

The chain carries TRBV5-1 and TRBJ2-1; 8 bases map to TRBD1. J was trimmed by 0 bases and V by 4 bases; bases with no gene match: 12. Germline V gives CDR1 SGHRS, CDR2 YFSETQ. The CDR3 totals 18 residues. The CDR3 coding sequence is TGCGCCAGCAGCCCTAAATTGGACAGGGCAAGCTCCTACAATGAGCAGTTCTTC. Its protein product is CASSPKLDRASSYNEQFF. The whole variable domain, remainder taken from reference TRBV5-1 and TRBJ2-1, is KAGVTQTPRYLIKTRGQQVTLSCSPISGHRSVSWYQQTPGQGLQFLFEYFSETQRNKGNFPGRFSGRQFSNSRSEMNVSTLELGDSALYLCASSPKLDRASSYNEQFFGPGTRLTVL.